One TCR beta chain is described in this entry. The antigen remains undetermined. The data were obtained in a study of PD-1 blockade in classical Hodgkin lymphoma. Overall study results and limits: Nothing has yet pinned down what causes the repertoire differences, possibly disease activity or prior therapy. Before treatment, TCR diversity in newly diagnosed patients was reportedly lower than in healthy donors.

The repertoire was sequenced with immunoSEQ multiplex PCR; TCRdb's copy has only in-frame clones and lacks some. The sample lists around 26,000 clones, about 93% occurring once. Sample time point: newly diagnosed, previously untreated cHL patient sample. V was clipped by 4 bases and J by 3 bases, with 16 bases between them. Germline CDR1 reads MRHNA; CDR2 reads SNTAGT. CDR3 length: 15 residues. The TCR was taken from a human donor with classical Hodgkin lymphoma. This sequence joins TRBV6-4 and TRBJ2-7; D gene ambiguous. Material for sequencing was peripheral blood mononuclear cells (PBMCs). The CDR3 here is CASSAPAQSNYEQYF. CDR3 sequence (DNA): TGTGCCAGCAGTGCGCCAGCTCAAAGTAACTACGAGCAGTACTTC.